Listed below are T cell receptor beta chains from one sample, sequenced in a study of blood T cell repertoires in COVID-19. Libraries were prepared by immunoSEQ multiplex PCR; TCRdb keeps only in-frame clonotypes and omits some of them. The data hold about 120,000 clones, with 87% observed a single time. The sequenced sample consisted of peripheral blood. All receptors come from a woman in her fifties or sixties with acute or convalescent COVID-19. The CDR3 runs from the conserved cysteine through the conserved F or W. D genes are given only for firm matches. Clone size is stated in some rows and not others, as once, few, many or a class when expanded.

j_call | clone_size | v_call | d_call | cdr3_nt | cdr3_aa
TRBJ1-1 | . | TRBV7-2 | . | TGTGCCAGCAGCCCCTCGTTGAACACTGAAGCTTTCTTT | CASSPSLNTEAFF
TRBJ1-2 | . | TRBV19 | . | TGTGCCAGTAGTGTTAGCGGGGCCAACTATGGCTACACCTTC | CASSVSGANYGYTF
TRBJ1-2 | . | TRBV3-1/TRBV3-2 | . | TGTGCCAGCAGCCAAGATCCTGGCGGTCCTGGCTACACCTTC | CASSQDPGGPGYTF
TRBJ2-1 | . | TRBV5-1 | TRBD2 | TGCGCCAGCCAACCGGGACTAGCTGCCTACAATGAGCAGTTCTTC | CASQPGLAAYNEQFF
TRBJ2-7 | . | TRBV18 | . | TGTGCCAGCTCACCCCCCGGGGGAAACTCCTACGAGCAGTACTTC | CASSPPGGNSYEQYF
TRBJ2-7 | . | TRBV7-2 | TRBD2 | TGTGCCAGCGGCAGCGGGGGGCTGGGGGGCTACGAGCAGTACTTC | CASGSGGLGGYEQYF
TRBJ2-7 | few | TRBV30 | TRBD1 | TGTGCCTGGAGTGGCAGGGGGATTCTTCCCTACGAGCAGTACTTC | CAWSGRGILPYEQYF
TRBJ1-6 | . | TRBV2 | . | TGTGCCACGAGGGCCCTGATCAATAATTCACCCCTCCACTTT | CATRALINNSPLHF
TRBJ2-2 | . | TRBV5-1 | . | TGCGCCAGCAACGGGTTGGACACCGGGGAGCTGTTTTTT | CASNGLDTGELFF
TRBJ2-2 | . | TRBV7-3 | . | TGTGCCAGCAGCCCCGGAGGAGACACCGGGGAGCTGTTTTTT | CASSPGGDTGELFF
TRBJ2-7 | . | TRBV12-3/TRBV12-4 | . | TGTGCCAGCAGTTTTCACGAGCAGCAGTACTTC | CASSFHEQQYF
TRBJ2-7 | . | TRBV6-2/TRBV6-3 | . | TGTGCCAGCAGTCCACACAAGGAGCAGTACTTC | CASSPHKEQYF
TRBJ2-5 | . | TRBV12-3/TRBV12-4 | . | TGTGCCAGCGGCCTAGGGGCAGGGAAGACCCAGTACTTC | CASGLGAGKTQYF
TRBJ2-5 | . | TRBV30 | . | TGTGCCTCCTGGACGGGGAACGGAGAGACCCAGTACTTC | CASWTGNGETQYF
TRBJ2-1 | . | TRBV5-8 | TRBD2 | TGTGCCAGCAGCACACTAGCGGGGAGATCGCAGTTCTTC | CASSTLAGRSQFF
TRBJ1-2 | . | TRBV3-1/TRBV3-2 | TRBD1 | TGTGCCAGCAGCCAACAGGGGGCCGATGGCTACACCTTC | CASSQQGADGYTF
TRBJ1-5 | . | TRBV7-9 | TRBD1 | TGTGCCAGCAGCTTGCAGGGGGATCAGCCCCAGCATTTT | CASSLQGDQPQHF
TRBJ2-7 | . | TRBV7-2 | TRBD2 | TGTGCCAGCAGCTTGTGGCTAGCGGGAGCCAAGGGTGGGGGCGAGCAGTACTTC | CASSLWLAGAKGGGEQYF
TRBJ1-3 | . | TRBV6-5 | . | TGTGCCAGCAGGCTCCCAGGATCCTCTGGAAACACCATATATTTT | CASRLPGSSGNTIYF
TRBJ2-3 | . | TRBV6-5 | . | TGTGCCAGCATCCAGGGCTATTTCATGAGAGATACGCAGTATTTT | CASIQGYFMRDTQYF
TRBJ2-5 | . | TRBV7-2 | TRBD2 | TGTGCCAGCAGCCCCGCAGGGAGGTCAGCGGGGGGCCGTCAAGAGACCCAGTACTTC | CASSPAGRSAGGRQETQYF
TRBJ2-5 | . | TRBV24-1 | . | TGTGCCACCCAGGACAGCAGACAAGAGACCCAGTACTTC | CATQDSRQETQYF
TRBJ2-5 | . | TRBV5-4 | . | TGTGCCAGCAGCCCCGGCGCAGCGCAAGAGACCCAGTACTTC | CASSPGAAQETQYF
TRBJ1-2 | . | TRBV7-9 | . | TGTGCCAGCAGCTTCGGGGAGGGAGGCTACACCTTC | CASSFGEGGYTF